The clone carrying this T cell receptor beta chain was recorded a few times. The target antigen is unknown. This sample was included in a study of T cell repertoires and HLA-DP antigens. Background on the study: Alloreactive CD4+ T cells targeted HLA-DP on transduced HeLa.

Overall study findings and caveats: A non-physiological HeLa system presented antigen to total CD4+ responders. The CD4+ repertoire was not split into naive and memory.

CDR3 size: 16 residues. The V end lost 2 bases, the J end lost 6 bases, and 14 bases lay between the germline ends. Germline V lookup: CDR1 KGHSH, CDR2 LQKENI. Libraries were prepared by immunoSEQ multiplex PCR; TCRdb keeps only in-frame clonotypes and omits some of them. This table has roughly 73,000 clones, about four fifths appearing once. Untouched CD4+ T cells were bead-isolated from PBMC at about 97.7% purity. This receptor was obtained from a man between 60 and 70 years old in good health and CMV-seronegative. Sequencing input: CD4+ T cells from PBMCs. The chain carries TRBV18 and TRBJ1-6; weak D call: TRBD1 (6 bases). In DNA form, the CDR3 reads TGTGCCAGCTCACCAGGGACGGGGGCGAGTAATTCACCCCTCCACTTT. Protein: CASSPGTGASNSPLHF.